Listed below are T cell receptor beta chains from one sample, sequenced in a study of blood T cell repertoires in COVID-19. The protocol was immunoSEQ multiplex PCR, while the TCRdb copy is restricted to in-frame clones and leaves out a portion. The table shows about 300,000 clones, with over 75% occurring only once. The sample taken for sequencing was peripheral blood. These receptor sequences come from a young man with active or convalescent COVID-19. CDR3s include the opening cysteine and the closing phenylalanine or tryptophan. D genes are given only for firm matches. Clone size is stated in some rows and not others, as once, few, many or a class when expanded.

cdr3_nt cdr3_aa v_call clone_size d_call j_call
TGTGCCATACTTGCCCCCCTGAACACTGAAGCTTTCTTT CAILAPLNTEAFF TRBV7-9 NA NA TRBJ1-1
TGTGCCAGCTCATCTAGCGGGGGGGCCACAGATACGCAGTATTTT CASSSSGGATDTQYF TRBV18 once TRBD2 TRBJ2-3
TGCAGCGTTGACCCCTGGACAGTTGGAAACACCATATATTTT CSVDPWTVGNTIYF TRBV29-1 NA NA TRBJ1-3
TGTGCTAGTGGTTTCGGAGTTTCCAATCAGCCCCAGCATTTT CASGFGVSNQPQHF TRBV12-5 NA NA TRBJ1-5
TGTGCCAGCAGCCCCACTACCGGGACAGGGGCGAACGAGCAGTACTTC CASSPTTGTGANEQYF TRBV5-6 few TRBD1 TRBJ2-7
TGTGCCAGCAGCCCCGGGGGACTCAGCACAGATACGCAGTATTTT CASSPGGLSTDTQYF TRBV6-5 NA NA TRBJ2-3
TGTGCCAGCAGTTCTACTCGGGGAGGCTACACCTTC CASSSTRGGYTF TRBV12-3/TRBV12-4 NA NA TRBJ1-2
TGTGCCAGCAGGGAGGGGACAGGGAGTTACTATGGCTACACCTTC CASREGTGSYYGYTF TRBV27 NA TRBD1 TRBJ1-2
TGTGCCAGCAGTTTCTCTGGGAGAGTGGATGAAAAACTGTTTTTT CASSFSGRVDEKLFF TRBV28 NA NA TRBJ1-4
TGTGCCAGCAGCTTAGGGCCCAGGGTGGAAGCTTTCTTT CASSLGPRVEAFF TRBV7-9 NA NA TRBJ1-1
TGTGCCAGCAGCATGGGACAGGGGGTAGCTCAGCCCCAGCATTTT CASSMGQGVAQPQHF TRBV5-6 NA TRBD1 TRBJ1-5
TGTGCCAGCAGTGACACCGGGACAGGGGGCTCCTACGAGCAGTACTTC CASSDTGTGGSYEQYF TRBV6-1 NA TRBD1 TRBJ2-7
TGTGCCAGCAGCCGTCGGGACAGGGGGATCGCTGAAGCTTTCTTT CASSRRDRGIAEAFF TRBV5-6 NA TRBD1 TRBJ1-1
TGTGCCAGTAGTGGAAATAGGGGGCCTATCGCTGAAGCTTTCTTT CASSGNRGPIAEAFF TRBV19 NA TRBD1 TRBJ1-1
TGTGCCAGCAGCCACTTAGCGGGGGCCAATGAGCAGTTCTTC CASSHLAGANEQFF TRBV3-1/TRBV3-2 NA TRBD2 TRBJ2-1
TGTGCCATCAGGGGACAATATAATTCACCCCTCCACTTT CAIRGQYNSPLHF TRBV10-3 NA NA TRBJ1-6
TGTGCCAGCTGCCCCTACAGGGGGCAATGCCACGAGCAGTACTTC CASCPYRGQCHEQYF TRBV27 NA TRBD1 TRBJ2-7
TGTGCCAGCAACGTGGGCCAAAACACAGATACGCAGTATTTT CASNVGQNTDTQYF TRBV27 NA NA TRBJ2-3
TGTGCCAGCAGTGACAGGGGAAGGCAGCCCCAGCATTTT CASSDRGRQPQHF TRBV25-1 NA NA TRBJ1-5
TGTGCCAGTACGATGAGGGCTGAAGCTTTCTTT CASTMRAEAFF TRBV7-9 NA NA TRBJ1-1
TGTGCCAGCAGCTTAGATCCAGGGAATGGCTACACCTTC CASSLDPGNGYTF TRBV11-2 NA NA TRBJ1-2
TGTGCCAGCAGTTTAGTTCTCGGAGGTGGCTACACCTTC CASSLVLGGGYTF TRBV12-3/TRBV12-4 NA NA TRBJ1-2
TGTGCCAGCAGCTTAGACAGGGTTGCCGGGGAGCTGTTTTTT CASSLDRVAGELFF TRBV11-2 NA NA TRBJ2-2
TGTGCCAGCAGCTTAGATCACGGGGTTTTTCTTAATTCACCCCTCCACTTT CASSLDHGVFLNSPLHF TRBV11-2 NA NA TRBJ1-6
TGCGCCAGCAGCCCGCCCGGACAGGGGGTTCAGCCCCAGCATTTT CASSPPGQGVQPQHF TRBV4-1 NA TRBD1 TRBJ1-5
TGTGCCAGCCACCGGGGACTAGCCCACGGGGATACGCAGTATTTT CASHRGLAHGDTQYF TRBV6-5 NA TRBD2 TRBJ2-3
TGTGCCAGTAGTCACAGGGGCTCTGAAGCTTTCTTT CASSHRGSEAFF TRBV19 NA TRBD1 TRBJ1-1
TGCAGTGCTAGTCCCCCCTCCGGGGATGAAAAACTGTTTTTT CSASPPSGDEKLFF TRBV20-1 NA NA TRBJ1-4
TGTGCCAGCAGCTTGGATCGGACAGGGGAGACTGAAGCTTTCTTT CASSLDRTGETEAFF TRBV5-6 NA TRBD1 TRBJ1-1
TGTGCCAGCAGCTTAGACAGGGGGGGATACGAGCAGTACTTC CASSLDRGGYEQYF TRBV7-6 NA NA TRBJ2-7
TGTGCCAGCAGCTTGTGGGGGGTCTACGAGCAGTACTTC CASSLWGVYEQYF TRBV5-6 NA NA TRBJ2-7
TGTGCCAGCAGCACGGGACTAGCGGGGGTCTCGTACCAAGAGACCCAGTACTTC CASSTGLAGVSYQETQYF TRBV9 NA TRBD2 TRBJ2-5
TGCGCCAGCAGCCAGGTACAGGGGATGAACACTGAAGCTTTCTTT CASSQVQGMNTEAFF TRBV4-1 NA TRBD1 TRBJ1-1
TGCGCCAGTTCAGAGGGGGCAGGTGGTCAGCCCCAGCATTTT CASSEGAGGQPQHF TRBV5-1 NA TRBD1 TRBJ1-5